The 9 T cell receptor beta chains below were found in one sample sequenced in a study of blood T cell repertoires in COVID-19. Assay: immunoSEQ multiplex PCR; the TCRdb copy retains only in-frame clones and omits some. The table lists 180,000 or so clones, approximately 85% of them singletons. Sequencing used peripheral blood. These receptors were obtained from a human donor with active or convalescent COVID-19. The donor label of this sample is uncertain.

V and J are TRBV5-1 and TRBJ2-2; D possibly corresponds to TRBD2 (6 bases). The CDR3 spans 14 residues. CDR1 is SGHRS, CDR2 YFSETQ, per germline. V lost 0 bases and J 7 bases, leaving 10 bases between the germline ends. CDR3 loop: CASSLAGGDGELFF. The CDR3 DNA reads TGCGCCAGCAGCTTGGCCGGGGGTGACGGGGAGCTGTTTTTT. Combining the CDR3 with reference TRBV5-1 and TRBJ2-2 gives the whole variable domain KAGVTQTPRYLIKTRGQQVTLSCSPISGHRSVSWYQQTPGQGLQFLFEYFSETQRNKGNFPGRFSGRQFSNSRSEMNVSTLELGDSALYLCASSLAGGDGELFFGEGSRLTVL.

This chain connects TRBV3-1 (or the pseudogene TRBV3-2) to TRBJ2-5; 7 bases fit TRBD2. This CDR3 spans 14 amino acids. V dropped 4 bases and J dropped 3; count of bases not matched to a gene: 5. Germline lookup yields CDR1 LGHDT and CDR2 YNNKEL (reference sequence). CDR3 DNA sequence: TGTGCCAGCAGCCTCTGGGAGGGCGAAGAGACCCAGTACTTC. This translates into CASSLWEGEETQYF.

The gene calls are TRBV6-2 or TRBV6-3 and TRBJ2-3, with 9 bases matching TRBD2. Trimming took 7 bases from V and 7 from J; bases not matched to a gene: 18. The CDR3 is 17 amino acids. Per the germline V gene, CDR1 is MNHEY and CDR2 is SVGEGT. The CDR3 is CASIPGGSGSFSYTQYF. CDR3 DNA: TGTGCCAGCATCCCAGGGGGTAGCGGGAGTTTTAGTTATACGCAGTATTTT.

This chain joins TRBV11-1 and TRBJ2-7; D unresolved. CDR3 length: 15 residues. Deletions cut 1 base from V and 2 bases from J, with 12 bases between. Germline CDR1 and CDR2: SGHAT and FQDESV (reference sequence). CDR3 residues: CASSLGGGSAYEQYF. CDR3 coding DNA: TGTGCCAGCAGCTTAGGAGGCGGAAGCGCCTACGAGCAGTACTTC. The full variable domain, in which reference TRBV11-1 and TRBJ2-7 provide the parts outside the CDR3, is EAEVAQSPRYKITEKSQAVAFWCDPISGHATLYWYRQILGQGPELLVQFQDESVVDDSQLPKDRFSAERLKGVDSTLKIQPAELGDSAMYLCASSLGGGSAYEQYFGPGTRLTVT.

The genes are TRBV5-1 and TRBJ2-7, with 11 positions matching TRBD2. J gave up 0 bases and V 4 bases, and 6 bases lay outside the gene matches. There are 16 residues in the CDR3. Germline V lookup: CDR1 SGHRS, CDR2 YFSETQ. The CDR3 nucleotides read TGCGCCAGCAGCGTAGGGACTAGCGGTCTCTCCTACGAGCAGTACTTC. The encoded protein is CASSVGTSGLSYEQYF.

The V and J genes are TRBV19 and TRBJ2-5; D uncertain. Trimming took off 5 bases at V and 4 bases at J, with 14 bases between the two ends. This CDR3 region has 14 residues. Looked up from germline, CDR1 is LNHDA and CDR2 is SQIVND (reference sequence). The DNA for the CDR3 is TGTGCCAGTAGTCTCCCGGCGGTCGGAGAGACCCAGTACTTC. Its translation: CASSLPAVGETQYF.

The rearrangement uses TRBV2 and TRBJ1-3; no firm D call. Between the trimmed V and J ends, which lost 5 bases and 4 bases, there was a span of 15 bases. CDR1 and CDR2 from the germline V gene are SNHLY and FYNNEI. The CDR3 sequence is 15 residues long. The CDR3: CASSPSGLEGNTIYF. The CDR3 nucleotides read TGTGCCAGCAGTCCCTCGGGATTAGAAGGAAACACCATATATTTT.

The chain combines TRBV5-6 with TRBJ1-3, with D unclear. The germline CDR1 and CDR2 sequences are SGHDT and YYEEEE. V dropped 5 bases and J dropped 4 bases, with 7 bases sitting between them. This CDR3 spans 12 amino acids. CDR3 nucleotides: TGTGCCAGCAGTCCGGAGGGAAACACCATATATTTT. This gives the protein CASSPEGNTIYF. The complete variable domain, with remaining parts taken from reference TRBV5-6 and TRBJ1-3, reads DAGVTQSPTHLIKTRGQQVTLRCSPKSGHDTVSWYQQALGQGPQFIFQYYEEEERQRGNFPDRFSGHQFPNYSSELNVNALLLGDSALYLCASSPEGNTIYFGEGSWLTVV.

This chain uses TRBV28 with TRBJ1-4; D may be TRBD1 (6 bases). Germline CDR1 reads MDHEN; CDR2 reads SYDVKM. This CDR3 has 15 amino acids. The V end lost 4 bases, the J end lost 8 bases, and 17 bases lay between the germline ends. CDR3 sequence: CASSSSGDVGEKLFF. The DNA for the CDR3 is TGTGCCAGCAGTTCCTCAGGGGACGTAGGGGAAAAACTGTTTTTT.